Only a few counts were recorded for the clone carrying this T cell receptor (beta chain). Germline CDR1 and CDR2: KGHSH and LQKENI. CDR3 length equals 15 residues. Trimming cost V 2 bases and J 6 bases; bases outside gene matches: 9. This record belongs to a study of tumour-infiltrating T cells in Burkitt lymphoma. Across the study: All epidemiological Burkitt lymphoma subtypes were represented in the cohort.

The table came from immunoSEQ multiplex PCR; TCRdb's copy has only in-frame clones and leaves some out. The top ten hold 15% to 20% of the sample, which has 1,200 to 1,500 clones, 13% seen once. The chain employs TRBV18 and TRBJ2-7, with 8 positions matching TRBD2. The specimen sequenced was tumor tissue. The TCR originated in a human donor with Burkitt lymphoma. CDR3 DNA sequence: TGTGCCAGCTCACCATCACCAACGGGGGGGTTCGAGCAGTACGTC. This codes for CASSPSPTGGFEQYV.